Each of the 16 T cell receptor beta chains below was sequenced from the same sample in a study of cytomegalovirus exposure and HLA in healthy donors. Primers: 60 Vbeta forward and 13 Jbeta reverse. TCRdb keeps only in-frame clones here, not all; method: immunoSEQ multiplex PCR. Among about 140,000 clones listed, almost 85% were seen once. The sequenced sample was PBMCs. These receptors originate from a man aged 18 to 30 in good health and CMV-seropositive.

The chain employs TRBV30 and TRBJ1-1; D remains unclear. Germline CDR1 reads GTSNPN; CDR2 reads SVGIG (reference sequence). The CDR3 totals 11 residues. The V and J ends lost 3 bases and 7 bases respectively, with 9 bases between them. CDR3 coding DNA: TGTGCCTGGAGGGCGGCCGATGAAGCTTTCTTT. Amino acid sequence: CAWRAADEAFF.

J is TRBJ1-2 and V is TRBV5-6; TRBD1 agrees at 9 bases. Germline V gene lookup returns CDR1 SGHDT and CDR2 YYEEEE. After removal of 4 bases from V and 3 bases from J, the junction contained 10 bases not matched to a gene. The CDR3 covers 16 residues. Here the CDR3 DNA reads TGTGCCAGCAGCCTCGACAGGGGGTTTGAAGACTATGGCTACACCTTC. The encoded protein is CASSLDRGFEDYGYTF. The whole variable domain, filled in from reference TRBV5-6 and TRBJ1-2, reads DAGVTQSPTHLIKTRGQQVTLRCSPKSGHDTVSWYQQALGQGPQFIFQYYEEEERQRGNFPDRFSGHQFPNYSSELNVNALLLGDSALYLCASSLDRGFEDYGYTFGSGTRLTVV.

The J gene is TRBJ2-7, the V gene TRBV6-6; tentatively, D is TRBD2 (5 bases). CDR1 and CDR2 from the germline V gene are MNHNY and SVGAGI (reference sequence). The CDR3 contains 15 residues. V lost 5 bases to trimming and J lost 0 bases, with 14 bases between them. CDR3 in DNA: TGTGCCAGCAGTAGCGGCGGACCCTTCTCCTACGAGCAGTACTTC. Its protein product is CASSSGGPFSYEQYF.

The CDR3 DNA is TGTGCCAGCAGCCCGCGTCGAGACACCAACTATGGCTACACCTTC. Its protein product is CASSPRRDTNYGYTF. This rearrangement joins TRBV2 to TRBJ1-2; no definite D call. Germline V gene sequence: CDR1 SNHLY, CDR2 FYNNEI. Trimming pared 6 bases from V and 2 bases from J, leaving 16 bases between. CDR3 length equals 15 residues.

This clone was recorded once. The rearrangement links TRBV5-4 to TRBJ2-2; the match to TRBD1 covers 9 bases. From germline, CDR1 is SGHNT and CDR2 YYREEE (reference sequence). The CDR3 covers 15 residues. The trim removed 4 bases at V and 3 bases at J, leaving 4 bases unmatched. The CDR3 coding sequence is TGTGCCAGCAGCCTTCGGGACAGGGACACCGGGGAGCTGTTTTTT. Translation: CASSLRDRDTGELFF.

The chain employs TRBV9 and TRBJ2-1; 13 bases are shared with TRBD2. The CDR3 spans 20 residues. Germline assignment: CDR1 SGDLS and CDR2 YYNGEE. Trimming took 4 bases from V and 0 from J; bases not matched to a gene: 13. The CDR3 region has the DNA TGTGCCAGCAGCTATAAACCGGGACTAGCGGGACCAAGCTCCTACAATGAGCAGTTCTTC. Translated: CASSYKPGLAGPSSYNEQFF.

The chain has TRBV5-1 and TRBJ1-5; TRBD1 aligns across 7 bases. The germline CDR1 and CDR2 sequences are SGHRS and YFSETQ. This CDR3 comprises 14 residues. Trimming at V came to 3 bases and at J to 4 bases, leaving 4 bases not matched to a gene. In DNA form, the CDR3 reads TGCGCCAGCAGCTCAGGGACAGAGAATCAGCCCCAGCATTTT. Translating it yields CASSSGTENQPQHF. The entire variable domain, with the rest obtained from reference TRBV5-1 and TRBJ1-5, is as follows: KAGVTQTPRYLIKTRGQQVTLSCSPISGHRSVSWYQQTPGQGLQFLFEYFSETQRNKGNFPGRFSGRQFSNSRSEMNVSTLELGDSALYLCASSSGTENQPQHFGDGTRLSIL.

This rearrangement joins TRBV5-4 to TRBJ1-1; no firm D call. V dropped 0 bases and J dropped 1 base, with 10 bases sitting between them. The germline gives CDR1 SGHNT, CDR2 YYREEE (reference sequence). The CDR3 spans 15 residues. The DNA of the CDR3 is TGTGCCAGCAGCTTGGGAGGGCGGACGAACACTGAAGCTTTCTTT. It yields the protein CASSLGGRTNTEAFF. Drawing the rest from reference TRBV5-4 and TRBJ1-1, the complete variable domain is ETGVTQSPTHLIKTRGQQVTLRCSSQSGHNTVSWYQQALGQGPQFIFQYYREEENGRGNFPPRFSGLQFPNYSSELNVNALELDDSALYLCASSLGGRTNTEAFFGQGTRLTVV.

This clone was picked up one time. The chain links TRBV4-2 to TRBJ2-7; D unresolved. The germline CDR1 and CDR2 sequences are LGHNA and YNFKEQ. The CDR3 is made up of 16 amino acids. The V gene lost 3 bases and the J gene lost 3 bases, with 18 bases spanning the gap. CDR3 sequence: CASSHYTSPKSYEQYF. The DNA of the CDR3 is TGTGCCAGCAGCCATTACACCTCCCCGAAAAGCTACGAGCAGTACTTC.

This clone has a single count. J is TRBJ1-2 and V is TRBV27, with D possibly being TRBD1 (6 bases). Per the germline V gene, CDR1 is MNHEY and CDR2 is SMNVEV (reference sequence). The germline V and J ends were trimmed by 6 bases and 2 bases, with 16 bases remaining between them. The CDR3 is made up of 15 amino acids. CDR3 bases: TGTGCCAGCAGACCGGGACACCTCAGCAACTATGGCTACACCTTC. Translated, it gives CASRPGHLSNYGYTF.

The V call is TRBV13, the J call TRBJ1-1; 10 nucleotides match TRBD1. The CDR3 runs 14 residues. Trimming removed 7 bases from V and 3 bases from J; junction bases left unmatched: 5. From germline, CDR1 is PRHDT and CDR2 FYEKMQ (reference sequence). The CDR3 DNA reads as TGTGCCAGCACCCGGACAGGGGGAGACACTGAAGCTTTCTTT. It encodes CASTRTGGDTEAFF.

This rearrangement joins TRBV27 to TRBJ1-5; 8 nucleotides line up with TRBD1. The junction had 12 bases not matched to a gene; V was cut back by 8 bases and J by 6 bases. The germline V gene has CDR1 MNHEY and CDR2 SMNVEV (reference sequence). The length of the CDR3 is 15 residues. CDR3 protein: CASSQTGVLSQPQHF. DNA for the CDR3: TGTGCCAGCTCCCAGACAGGGGTCTTAAGTCAGCCCCAGCATTTT.

The CDR3 loop reads CASRRGTGLFEQYF. CDR3 nucleotide sequence: TGTGCCAGCAGGAGGGGGACAGGGCTCTTCGAGCAGTACTTC. The V and J genes are TRBV27 and TRBJ2-7, with TRBD1 matching over 9 bases. After removal of 6 bases from V and 6 bases from J, the junction contained 9 bases not matched to a gene. Germline lookup yields CDR1 MNHEY and CDR2 SMNVEV (reference sequence). CDR3 length: 14 amino acids.

J is TRBJ2-5 and V is TRBV7-9; 7 bases agree with TRBD1. The trim removed 5 bases at V and 5 bases at J, leaving 8 bases unmatched. The germline gives CDR1 SEHNR, CDR2 FQNEAQ (reference sequence). The CDR3 length is 14 residues. CDR3: CASSPGTVGETQYF. The CDR3 coding sequence is TGTGCCAGCAGCCCCGGGACAGTGGGTGAGACCCAGTACTTC.

The J gene is TRBJ1-1, the V gene TRBV19; maybe TRBD1 (6 bases). The germline CDR1 and CDR2 sequences are LNHDA and SQIVND (reference sequence). CDR3 size: 14 residues. The V and J ends lost 5 bases and 4 bases respectively, with 14 bases between them. Written as DNA, the CDR3 is TGTGCCAGTAGTGAACAGGAAGGGGGCACTGAAGCTTTCTTT. Its protein product is CASSEQEGGTEAFF.

The V call is TRBV5-4, the J call TRBJ2-3, with a possible D match to TRBD2 (5 bases). CDR1 SGHNT and CDR2 YYREEE come from the germline V gene (reference sequence). The V and J ends lost 4 bases and 6 bases respectively, with 9 bases between them. The CDR3 is made up of 12 amino acids. CDR3 nucleotide sequence: TGTGCCAGCAGCCCCACGGGGGATACGCAGTATTTT. This gives the protein CASSPTGDTQYF. The complete variable domain, with remaining parts taken from reference TRBV5-4 and TRBJ2-3, reads ETGVTQSPTHLIKTRGQQVTLRCSSQSGHNTVSWYQQALGQGPQFIFQYYREEENGRGNFPPRFSGLQFPNYSSELNVNALELDDSALYLCASSPTGDTQYFGPGTRLTVL.